Listed below are T cell receptor beta chains from one sample, sequenced in a study of blood T cell repertoires in COVID-19. The repertoire was sequenced with immunoSEQ multiplex PCR; TCRdb's copy has only in-frame clones and lacks some. The sample lists a few hundred thousand clones, around 87% seen once, with about a tenth in the top ten. The source material was PBMCs or T cells enriched from blood (not recorded which). The receptor source for this set is a woman in her forties or fifties who had recovered from COVID-19. Each CDR3 is given with its conserved first and last residue. D genes are given only for firm matches. Size is stated for part of the rows, as once, few or many counts, or as a class when the clone is expanded.

cdr3_nt cdr3_aa v_call clone_size j_call d_call
TGTGCCAGCTCACCAGCTACAGGGGGCCAGTACGAGCAGTACTTC CASSPATGGQYEQYF TRBV18 NA TRBJ2-7 TRBD1
TGTGCCATCAAACCGGGACAGGCTACTGAAGCTTTCTTT CAIKPGQATEAFF TRBV10-3 NA TRBJ1-1 TRBD1
TGTGCCAGCAGTTTAATCAGTGGACACTCGTTTTCTAATGAAAAACTGTTTTTT CASSLISGHSFSNEKLFF TRBV28 NA TRBJ1-4 NA
TGTGCCAGCAGCGGGGACTTCAAAGAGACCCAGTACTTC CASSGDFKETQYF TRBV5-6 NA TRBJ2-5 NA
TGTGCCAGCAGCCTCCGGACAGGCACAGATACGCAGTATTTT CASSLRTGTDTQYF TRBV7-2 NA TRBJ2-3 NA
TGTGCCAGTGCCGGGAACACAGATACGCAGTATTTT CASAGNTDTQYF TRBV7-2 NA TRBJ2-3 NA
TGTGCCAGCAGTAGAGGGGTGGACAGAGCACTACGGTATGGCTACACCTTC CASSRGVDRALRYGYTF TRBV27 NA TRBJ1-2 NA
TGCGCCAGCAGCCAAGGGCATAGCGGGGGAATAGAGACCCAGTACTTC CASSQGHSGGIETQYF TRBV4-1 NA TRBJ2-5 TRBD2
TGTGCCAGTAGTATAGATCGCGACTATGGCTACACCTTC CASSIDRDYGYTF TRBV19 NA TRBJ1-2 NA
TGTGCCAGCCTCCCCGGGGGGGCTGGAGCCTACGAGCAGTACTTC CASLPGGAGAYEQYF TRBV7-8 NA TRBJ2-7 TRBD2
TGTGCCAGCAGCACGACAGTTTACACTGAAGCTTTCTTT CASSTTVYTEAFF TRBV2 NA TRBJ1-1 NA
TGTGCCAGCAGATATGGAGACTATGGCTACACCTTC CASRYGDYGYTF TRBV6-5 NA TRBJ1-2 NA
TGCAGCGTAGTGGAAACGGACAGGAACATTCACTATGGCTACACCTTC CSVVETDRNIHYGYTF TRBV29-1 NA TRBJ1-2 TRBD1
TGTGCCAGCAGCCCCGAGGGCAGGGGACGCCAGCCCCAGCATTTT CASSPEGRGRQPQHF TRBV6-2/TRBV6-3 NA TRBJ1-5 NA
TGTGCCAGCAGCCACGGCACCGGCGGAGCTTTCTTT CASSHGTGGAFF TRBV3-1/TRBV3-2 NA TRBJ1-1 NA
TGTGCCAGCAGCGCGCGGGACAGCTCCTACGAGCAGTACTTC CASSARDSSYEQYF TRBV7-9 NA TRBJ2-7 NA
TGTGCCAGCAGTTTGTCACATACAGATACGCAGTATTTT CASSLSHTDTQYF TRBV6-5 NA TRBJ2-3 NA
TGTGCCAGTAGTATTGTTCCGGGACAGGGGTACGAGCAGTACTTC CASSIVPGQGYEQYF TRBV19 NA TRBJ2-7 TRBD1
TGTGCCAGCTCCCCGGGAACGGCCTATAATTCACCCCTCCACTTT CASSPGTAYNSPLHF TRBV18 NA TRBJ1-6 NA
TGTGCCAGCAGTCCGGGGACAGGAGGGGGGAGGTTGGTTGGCTACACCTTC CASSPGTGGGRLVGYTF TRBV28 NA TRBJ1-2 TRBD1
TGTGCCAGCAGCCCCACAGGGAGGGCTGAAGCTTTCTTT CASSPTGRAEAFF TRBV3-1/TRBV3-2 NA TRBJ1-1 NA
TGTGCCAGCAGTTGGGGCAGGAAAGAGACCCAGTACTTC CASSWGRKETQYF TRBV28 NA TRBJ2-5 NA
TGTGCCAGCAGCCCGACAGGACAGTCACCCCAAGAGACCCAGTACTTC CASSPTGQSPQETQYF TRBV7-9 NA TRBJ2-5 NA
TGTGCCAGCAGCCGCGAAGGAGCCTCACCCCTCCACTTT CASSREGASPLHF TRBV9 NA TRBJ1-6 NA
TGCGCCAGCAGCCAGGTAGCGAGCGGGCTAACCAATGAGCAGTTCTTC CASSQVASGLTNEQFF TRBV5-1 NA TRBJ2-1 NA
TGTGCCAGCAGCCCAGGGGCCTCGAACACCGGGGAGCTGTTTTTT CASSPGASNTGELFF TRBV9 NA TRBJ2-2 NA
TGCGCCAGCAGCTTGCCACAGGGTTATGGCTACACCTTC CASSLPQGYGYTF TRBV5-1 NA TRBJ1-2 NA
TGTGCCAGCAGTTCCAACTCCTACGAGCAGTACTTC CASSSNSYEQYF TRBV27 NA TRBJ2-7 NA
TGCGCCAGCACCTGCTCCCCCGGGACAGCTAAGTATGGCTACACCTTC CASTCSPGTAKYGYTF TRBV23-1 NA TRBJ1-2 TRBD1
TGTGCCAGCAGCTCCCCTGGTTCTAGCGGCGGCACCGGGGAGCTGTTTTTT CASSSPGSSGGTGELFF TRBV13 NA TRBJ2-2 TRBD2
TGTGCCAGCACCGAGCCAGCGGGGTCGTACAATGAGCAGTTCTTC CASTEPAGSYNEQFF TRBV2 NA TRBJ2-1 TRBD2
TGTGCCTGGTCCCCACTTCGGGGGAGCCCAGTGTTAGCTGGAAACACCATATATTTT CAWSPLRGSPVLAGNTIYF TRBV30 NA TRBJ1-3 NA
TGTGCCAGCAGTTGGGACATTCAGCAAGAGACCCAGTACTTC CASSWDIQQETQYF TRBV28 NA TRBJ2-5 NA
TGTGCCAGTAGCTCCGGTTGGACTGAAGCTTTCTTT CASSSGWTEAFF TRBV19 NA TRBJ1-1 NA
TGTGCCAGCAGTGAAGAGGGAACAGGGAGTAATGGCTACACCTTC CASSEEGTGSNGYTF TRBV6-1 NA TRBJ1-2 NA
TGTGCCAGTAGTACGTTAACAGGGGGCCGCGGCTATGGCTACACCTTC CASSTLTGGRGYGYTF TRBV19 few TRBJ1-2 TRBD1
TGCGCCAGCAGCCAATATAGGACTTACGAGCAGTACTTC CASSQYRTYEQYF TRBV4-1 NA TRBJ2-7 NA
TGTGCCAGCTCCCGAGATTATAGCAATCAGCCCCAGCATTTT CASSRDYSNQPQHF TRBV6-5 NA TRBJ1-5 NA
TGTGCCAGCAGCCAGAGAACCGGGACTAGCGGGGAAGAGCAGTACTTC CASSQRTGTSGEEQYF TRBV14 NA TRBJ2-7 TRBD2
TGCGCCAGCAGCTCCGGGACAGGGTTTAACACCATATATTTT CASSSGTGFNTIYF TRBV5-1 NA TRBJ1-3 TRBD1